This TCR beta chain stems from a study of OX40 agonist ivuxolimab in advanced cancers. Looking at the study overall: Each patient was given ivuxolimab into a vein every 2 weeks, at 0.01 to 10 mg/kg. Study results and caveats: Partial responders dosed at 0.1-3.0 mg/kg displayed clonal expansion ranking among the lowest.

Some clones are missing from TCRdb's copy, which holds only in-frame ones; the method was immunoSEQ multiplex PCR. The sample carries 74,000 or so clones, approximately 85% recorded once. This clone is medium-sized within its sample. As yet, its antigen is unknown. Autoimmune disease history or systemic immunosuppression meant exclusion. This CDR3 region has 15 residues. Trimming left V 2 bases short and J 0 bases short, with 9 bases between. Per germline, CDR1 SGHNT and CDR2 YYREEE (reference sequence). The source material was CD4+ or CD8+ T cells sorted from blood, sampled in a trial of the OX40 agonist ivuxolimab. The sequence came from an adult with an advanced solid tumor such as melanoma, head and neck, liver or kidney cancer. V and J are TRBV5-4 and TRBJ2-1; the D gene could be TRBD1 or TRBD2 (5 bases each). The CDR3 nucleotides read TGTGCCAGCAGCTTCGAGGGGAACTCCTACAATGAGCAGTTCTTC. It translates to CASSFEGNSYNEQFF.